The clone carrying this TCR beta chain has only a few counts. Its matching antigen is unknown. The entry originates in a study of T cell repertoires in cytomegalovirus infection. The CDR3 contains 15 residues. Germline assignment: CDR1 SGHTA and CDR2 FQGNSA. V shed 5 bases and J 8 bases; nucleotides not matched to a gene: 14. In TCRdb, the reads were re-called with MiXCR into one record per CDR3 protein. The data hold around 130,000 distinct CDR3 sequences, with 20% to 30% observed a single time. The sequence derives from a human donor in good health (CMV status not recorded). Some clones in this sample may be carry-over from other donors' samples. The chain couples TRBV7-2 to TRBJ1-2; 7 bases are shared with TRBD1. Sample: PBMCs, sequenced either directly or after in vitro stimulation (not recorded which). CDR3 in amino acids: CASSPQLTGVRGYTF. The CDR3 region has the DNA TGTGCCAGCAGCCCGCAACTTACAGGGGTGAGAGGCTACACCTTC.